This T cell receptor beta chain was found in a study of blood T cell repertoires in COVID-19. The CDR3 has 15 amino acids. V shed 5 bases and J shed 3 bases, with 16 bases lying between them. Looked up from germline, CDR1 is LNHDA and CDR2 is SQIVND (reference sequence). Categorization into cohorts depended on clinical history that participants reported. Cohort 3 donors counted as recovered after two negative PCRs, clearance, or resolved symptoms. Only in-frame clones appear in the TCRdb table, and some are missing; sequencing was by immunoSEQ multiplex PCR. This table has a few hundred thousand clones, roughly 84% appearing once.

Specimen: PBMCs or T cells enriched from blood (not recorded which). The genes are TRBV19 and TRBJ1-2; maybe TRBD1 (6 bases). The sequence derives from a woman aged 30 to 39 who had recovered from COVID-19. The CDR3 spells CASSLQTGLHYGYTF. The CDR3, as DNA: TGTGCCAGTAGTCTCCAGACAGGCCTTCACTATGGCTACACCTTC.